The rows below give T cell receptor beta chains drawn from one sample of a study of blood T cell repertoires in COVID-19. Generated by immunoSEQ multiplex PCR, the TCRdb table keeps only in-frame clones and is missing some. The profile covers some 130,000 clones, with 80% to 90% appearing a single time and approximately 2.2% taken by the ten largest. The sequenced material came from PBMCs or T cells enriched from blood (not recorded which). Every receptor here comes from a woman aged 50 to 65 who had recovered from COVID-19. Both conserved end residues are part of each CDR3. Each record gives: J gene, V gene, D gene, clone size, CDR3 DNA, CDR3 protein. A D gene is named only where the DNA matches it firmly. Not all rows give a size; the values are once, few, many and, for expanded clones, a class.

J: TRBJ2-7; V: TRBV10-1; D: .; size: .; DNA: TGCGCCAGCAGTGAGGGGCCGGCCTACGAGCAGTACTTC; CDR3: CASSEGPAYEQYF
J: TRBJ2-7; V: TRBV29-1; D: .; size: once; DNA: TGCAGCGTTGGTGAACGGGACTTTCCCTCCTACGAGCAGTACTTC; CDR3: CSVGERDFPSYEQYF
J: TRBJ1-1; V: TRBV10-1; D: .; size: once; DNA: TGCGCCAGAAGACAGCTCTCGCTACCCCCCTACCAGAACACTGAAGCTTTCTTT; CDR3: CARRQLSLPPYQNTEAFF
J: TRBJ2-7; V: TRBV5-6; D: TRBD2; size: .; DNA: TGTGCCAGCAGCGCGGGGGGGCGCGAGCAGTACTTC; CDR3: CASSAGGREQYF
J: TRBJ1-1; V: TRBV6-4; D: .; size: .; DNA: TGTGCCAGCAGTGAGGGGGCGAACACTGAAGCTTTCTTT; CDR3: CASSEGANTEAFF
J: TRBJ1-4; V: TRBV30; D: .; size: .; DNA: TGTGCCTGGAGTGCGGGGGGGAGTGAAAAACTGTTTTTT; CDR3: CAWSAGGSEKLFF
J: TRBJ2-1; V: TRBV7-2; D: .; size: .; DNA: TGTGCCAGCAGCCTCGGGCCCCAGGGCAATGAGCAGTTCTTC; CDR3: CASSLGPQGNEQFF
J: TRBJ2-3; V: TRBV6-5; D: TRBD2; size: .; DNA: TGTGCCAGCAGTCCGCGGGGGGGAAGCACAGATACGCAGTATTTT; CDR3: CASSPRGGSTDTQYF
J: TRBJ2-5; V: TRBV6-5; D: TRBD2; size: .; DNA: TGTGCCAGCAGTTATCGGGGGGGGGCTCAACGGGAGACCCAGTACTTC; CDR3: CASSYRGGAQRETQYF
J: TRBJ2-7; V: TRBV10-1; D: TRBD1; size: .; DNA: TGCGCCACCCAGAGACTACAGGGGCCCTACGAGCAGTACTTC; CDR3: CATQRLQGPYEQYF
J: TRBJ2-1; V: TRBV9; D: TRBD1; size: .; DNA: TGTGCCAGCAGAATCTCCGGGACAGGGGTGAATGAGCAGTTCTTC; CDR3: CASRISGTGVNEQFF
J: TRBJ2-3; V: TRBV4-1; D: .; size: once; DNA: TGCGCCAGCAGCCAAGTTGTACTAGCAGAGACAGATACGCAGTATTTT; CDR3: CASSQVVLAETDTQYF
J: TRBJ1-2; V: TRBV4-1; D: .; size: .; DNA: TGCGCCAGCAGCCAAGATAGGCAGGGTCTTTACTATGGCTACACCTTC; CDR3: CASSQDRQGLYYGYTF
J: TRBJ1-5; V: TRBV7-9; D: .; size: .; DNA: TGTGCCAGCAGAGGACAGCTGGATCAGCCCCAGCATTTT; CDR3: CASRGQLDQPQHF
J: TRBJ2-1; V: TRBV19; D: .; size: once; DNA: TGTGCCAGTAGCCTGAGGTCCAATGAGCAGTTCTTC; CDR3: CASSLRSNEQFF
J: TRBJ1-5; V: TRBV4-1; D: .; size: .; DNA: TGCGCCAGCAGCCGACAGGTTGAACAGCCCCAGCATTTT; CDR3: CASSRQVEQPQHF
J: TRBJ1-2; V: TRBV7-9; D: .; size: .; DNA: TGTGCCAGCAGCTCCGGGACACGGGCCTCATATGGCTACACCTTC; CDR3: CASSSGTRASYGYTF
J: TRBJ2-1; V: TRBV9; D: TRBD2; size: .; DNA: TGTGCCAGCAGCGTCATAGCGGGGGGGAGCTCCTACAATGAGCAGTTCTTC; CDR3: CASSVIAGGSSYNEQFF
J: TRBJ1-1; V: TRBV20-1; D: .; size: .; DNA: TGCAGTGCTAGTCCCGCAGGATGGAACACTGAAGCTTTCTTT; CDR3: CSASPAGWNTEAFF
J: TRBJ2-7; V: TRBV11-2; D: .; size: .; DNA: TGTGCCGTCCAATACAGGTCCTACGAGCAGTACTTC; CDR3: CAVQYRSYEQYF
J: TRBJ2-7; V: TRBV7-8; D: .; size: .; DNA: TGTGCCAGCAGCTTAGATCGCCGGGACAACTCCTACGAGCAGTACTTC; CDR3: CASSLDRRDNSYEQYF
J: TRBJ1-2; V: TRBV11-3; D: .; size: .; DNA: TGTGCCAGCAGCTTGGGGGCACTTGAGAACTATGGCTACACCTTC; CDR3: CASSLGALENYGYTF
J: TRBJ1-2; V: TRBV18; D: .; size: .; DNA: TGTGCCAGCTCACCAAAGGAGGGCTACACCTTC; CDR3: CASSPKEGYTF